The next 2 T cell receptor beta chains were all read from a single sample in a study of blood T cell repertoires in COVID-19. Data came from immunoSEQ multiplex PCR; TCRdb stores just in-frame clones and leaves some out. The table shows approximately 270,000 clones, with roughly 86% occurring only once. The sample taken for sequencing was peripheral blood. All receptors come from a man aged 35-49 years with active or convalescent COVID-19.

In its sample, this clone was seen once. The gene calls are TRBV14 and TRBJ1-4; no definite D call. The ends were cut back, 0 bases at V and 0 bases at J, with 14 bases in the middle. Germline CDR1 and CDR2: SGHDN and FVKESK. The CDR3 is made up of 18 amino acids. CDR3 DNA: TGTGCCAGCAGCCAAGAACTAGGATTCAGAGCAACTAATGAAAAACTGTTTTTT. It is translated as CASSQELGFRATNEKLFF.

The CDR3 loop reads CASTRTGKAEAFF. CDR3 DNA sequence: TGTGCCAGCACCCGGACAGGGAAGGCTGAAGCTTTCTTT. The chain uses TRBV6-5 and TRBJ1-1; 8 bases fit TRBD1. With 7 bases clipped from V and 6 bases from J, the junction kept 7 bases outside the gene matches. The CDR3 has 13 amino acids. Germline CDR1 reads MNHEY; CDR2 reads SVGAGI.